One sample yielded the 20 T cell receptor beta chains listed below, sequenced in a study of cytomegalovirus exposure and HLA in healthy donors. PCR primers comprised 60 Vbeta and 13 Jbeta primers. The repertoire was sequenced with immunoSEQ multiplex PCR; TCRdb's copy has only in-frame clones and lacks some. The repertoire includes 90,000 to 110,000 clones, over 70% of them detected once, and around 2.1% sits in the top ten. What was sequenced was PBMCs. These receptors came from a man aged 30 to 45 in good health and CMV-seronegative.

This chain links TRBV2 with TRBJ1-3; tentatively, D is TRBD1 (6 bases). The V end was cut by 2 bases, the J end by 1 base, with 12 bases between. The germline gives CDR1 SNHLY, CDR2 FYNNEI. This CDR3 region has 16 residues. The CDR3 DNA reads as TGTGCCAGCAGTGAAAACAGGGAGGGATCTGGAAACACCATATATTTT. Its translation is CASSENREGSGNTIYF.

V and J are TRBV6-5 and TRBJ1-1; 7 bases are shared with TRBD1. V lost 4 bases, J lost 0 bases, and 5 bases stayed unmatched. This CDR3 has 15 amino acids. Germline V CDR1 and CDR2: MNHEY, SVGAGI. DNA of the CDR3: TGTGCCAGCAGTTCGGACAGGACCATGAACACTGAAGCTTTCTTT. It translates to CASSSDRTMNTEAFF.

In its sample, this clone was seen a few times. This chain connects TRBV19 to TRBJ2-3, with 10 bases aligning to TRBD2. The germline V gene has CDR1 LNHDA and CDR2 SQIVND (reference sequence). The V and J ends lost 6 bases and 3 bases, in that order; junction bases with no gene match: 6. The CDR3 length is 15 residues. The CDR3 DNA follows: TGTGCCAGTAGCATCCCGGGACTAGCGACAGATACGCAGTATTTT. It specifies CASSIPGLATDTQYF. The whole variable domain, filled in from reference TRBV19 and TRBJ2-3, reads DGGITQSPKYLFRKEGQNVTLSCEQNLNHDAMYWYRQDPGQGLRLIYYSQIVNDFQKGDIAEGYSVSREKKESFPLTVTSAQKNPTAFYLCASSIPGLATDTQYFGPGTRLTVL.

On this clone itself: The junction and the germline gene differ at one end; a read error may be behind it. This chain connects TRBV7-9 to TRBJ1-2; TRBD1 matches 7 bases. Germline-derived CDR1 and CDR2 are SEHNR and FQNEAQ (reference sequence). The CDR3 is 12 residues long. CDR3 coding DNA: TGTTCCAGCTCCGGGACAGACTATGGCTACACCTTC. As protein: CSSSGTDYGYTF.

The chain combines TRBV6-1 with TRBJ2-5; tentatively, D is TRBD1 (5 bases). There are 14 residues in the CDR3. The V gene lost 1 base and the J gene lost 1 base, with 7 bases spanning the gap. CDR1 is MNHNS and CDR2 is SASEGT in the germline V gene. This chain's CDR3 is CASSEVQAQETQYF. The CDR3 nucleotides read TGTGCCAGCAGTGAAGTACAGGCCCAAGAGACCCAGTACTTC.

V usage is TRBV6-1 and J usage is TRBJ1-4; 10 bases are shared with TRBD1. Germline CDR1 reads MNHNS; CDR2 reads SASEGT. V was clipped by 3 bases and J by 8 bases; unmatched bases: 9. The CDR3 sequence is 16 residues long. This CDR3 reads CASSDPGQGFSEKLFF. DNA for the CDR3: TGTGCCAGCAGTGATCCGGGACAGGGGTTTAGCGAAAAACTGTTTTTT.

This chain joins TRBV7-7 and TRBJ2-5; 8 bases are a match to TRBD2. The V gene end was trimmed by 1 base and the J gene end by 1 base; junction bases not matched to a gene: 8. Germline V gene sequence: CDR1 SSHAT, CDR2 FNYEAQ (reference sequence). This CDR3 has 17 amino acids. CDR3 coding DNA: TGTGCCAGCAGCTTAGTCCCACTAGCGGAGATCCAAGAGACCCAGTACTTC. It specifies CASSLVPLAEIQETQYF.

The count of this clone is one. V is TRBV19 and J is TRBJ2-3, with 7 bases fitting TRBD1. V was pared by 6 bases and J by 4 bases, with 7 bases of the junction left unmatched. From germline, CDR1 is LNHDA and CDR2 SQIVND (reference sequence). The CDR3 contains 14 residues. CDR3 sequence (DNA): TGTGCCAGTAGCCTGACAGGGTTTGCAGATACGCAGTATTTT. Amino acid sequence: CASSLTGFADTQYF.

This chain's CDR3 is CASSHGVSPLHF. The CDR3 region has the DNA TGTGCCAGCAGCCACGGGGTTTCACCCCTCCACTTT. The chain is built from TRBV7-9 and TRBJ1-6; no reliable D call. Trimming took off 5 bases at V and 9 bases at J, with 8 bases between the two ends. This CDR3 has 12 residues. Germline CDR1 SEHNR, CDR2 FQNEAQ (reference sequence).

The genes are TRBV27 and TRBJ1-2, with unresolved D. The germline V gene encodes CDR1 MNHEY and CDR2 SMNVEV (reference sequence). V was pared by 6 bases and J by 0 bases, with 5 bases between. The CDR3 runs to 12 residues. CDR3 coding DNA: TGTGCCAGCAGACAAGCTAACTATGGCTACACCTTC. This codes for CASRQANYGYTF.

The V gene is TRBV19, the J gene TRBJ2-2, with 8 bases fitting TRBD2. Germline V lookup: CDR1 LNHDA, CDR2 SQIVND (reference sequence). Germline trimming cut 3 bases from V and 7 bases from J; bases unmatched to any gene: 4. The CDR3 consists of 14 residues. The CDR3 DNA reads as TGTGCCAGTAGTATCGAGCGGGAGTTCGGGGAGCTGTTTTTT. It specifies CASSIEREFGELFF. Drawing the rest from reference TRBV19 and TRBJ2-2, the complete variable domain is DGGITQSPKYLFRKEGQNVTLSCEQNLNHDAMYWYRQDPGQGLRLIYYSQIVNDFQKGDIAEGYSVSREKKESFPLTVTSAQKNPTAFYLCASSIEREFGELFFGEGSRLTVL.

The rearrangement uses TRBV2 and TRBJ2-2; TRBD2 aligns across 7 bases. In germline, CDR1 is SNHLY, CDR2 FYNNEI. The CDR3 totals 17 residues. The trim removed 3 bases at V and 2 bases at J, leaving 9 bases unmatched. The CDR3 protein is CASSDGGGGSNTGELFF. The CDR3 DNA is TGTGCCAGCAGTGATGGTGGGGGGGGAAGCAACACCGGGGAGCTGTTTTTT.

The chain recombines TRBV30 with TRBJ1-2; D uncertain. The ends were cut back, 4 bases at V and 5 bases at J, with 17 bases in the middle. This CDR3 is built from 14 residues. Germline lookup yields CDR1 GTSNPN and CDR2 SVGIG (reference sequence). The CDR3 loop reads CAWTDGRLRYGYTF. CDR3 nucleotides: TGTGCCTGGACAGACGGAAGACTACGATATGGCTACACCTTC.

This chain links TRBV2 with TRBJ1-1, with no clear D. Trimming removed 6 bases at V and 0 bases at J, with 8 bases between. This CDR3 contains 13 residues. Germline lookup yields CDR1 SNHLY and CDR2 FYNNEI. Here the CDR3 DNA reads TGTGCCAGCAGCCAGGATATGAACACTGAAGCTTTCTTT. Encoded protein: CASSQDMNTEAFF.

The chain recombines TRBV19 with TRBJ1-5, with 9 nucleotides matching TRBD1. CDR1 and CDR2 (germline): LNHDA, SQIVND (reference sequence). This CDR3 region has 15 residues. Trimming cost V 7 bases and J 4 bases; bases outside gene matches: 8. The CDR3 sequence: CASKKDRGGNQPQHF. In DNA form, the CDR3 reads TGTGCCAGTAAGAAGGACAGGGGTGGGAATCAGCCCCAGCATTTT.

The V and J genes are TRBV28 and TRBJ2-7, with TRBD1 as a possible D gene (6 bases). This CDR3 has 13 amino acids. CDR1 is MDHEN and CDR2 is SYDVKM in the germline V gene. V lost 7 bases to trimming and J lost 0 bases, with 10 bases between them. For the CDR3, the DNA is TGTGCCAGCACGGACAGCAGCTCCTACGAGCAGTACTTC. This encodes CASTDSSSYEQYF.

V usage is TRBV10-3 and J usage is TRBJ2-3, with D possibly being TRBD1 (6 bases). V gave up 4 bases and J gave up 5 bases, with 10 bases separating them. The germline V gene encodes CDR1 ENHRY and CDR2 SYGVKD. The CDR3 consists of 13 residues. The CDR3 protein is CAISGDTLDTQYF. The DNA for the CDR3 is TGTGCCATCAGTGGGGACACCCTAGATACGCAGTATTTT.

This clone was observed many times. The chain uses TRBV6-6 and TRBJ1-5; D remains unclear. Germline V CDR1 and CDR2: MNHNY, SVGAGI (reference sequence). This CDR3 spans 12 amino acids. Trimming took off 2 bases at V and 4 bases at J, with 3 bases between the two ends. In nucleotides, the CDR3 is TGTGCCAGCAGTTACCAGAATCAGCCCCAGCATTTT. As protein: CASSYQNQPQHF.

V and J are TRBV7-2 and TRBJ1-2; 8 bases are a match to TRBD1. The length of the CDR3 is 13 residues. Per germline, CDR1 SGHTA and CDR2 FQGNSA. The V and J ends lost 5 bases and 5 bases, in that order; junction bases with no gene match: 4. DNA for the CDR3: TGTGCCAGCAGCGGACAGGGCATTTATGGCTACACCTTC. This translates into CASSGQGIYGYTF.

CDR3 nucleotides: TGCAGCGCCCCCCGGCGGCTGAACACAGATACGCAGTATTTT. Protein: CSAPRRLNTDTQYF. The rearrangement uses TRBV29-1 and TRBJ2-3; D is unclear. The CDR3 is 14 residues long. Germline CDR1 and CDR2: SQVTM and ANQGSEA. Trimming shortened V by 7 bases and J by 2 bases, and 16 bases separated the two germline ends.